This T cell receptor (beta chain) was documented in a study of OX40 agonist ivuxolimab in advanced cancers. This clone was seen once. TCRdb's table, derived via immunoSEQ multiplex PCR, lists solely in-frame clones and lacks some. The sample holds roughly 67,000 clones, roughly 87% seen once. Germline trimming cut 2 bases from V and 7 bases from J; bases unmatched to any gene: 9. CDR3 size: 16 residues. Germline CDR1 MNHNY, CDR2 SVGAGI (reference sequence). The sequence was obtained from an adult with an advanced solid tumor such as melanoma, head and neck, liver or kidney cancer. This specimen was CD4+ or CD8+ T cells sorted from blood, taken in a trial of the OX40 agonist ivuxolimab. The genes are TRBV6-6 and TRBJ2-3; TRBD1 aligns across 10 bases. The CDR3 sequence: CASSYLPGQGPNTQYF. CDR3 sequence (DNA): TGTGCCAGCAGTTACCTACCGGGACAGGGGCCTAATACGCAGTATTTT.